A single sample is the source of the 10 T cell receptor beta chains below, sequenced in a study of T cells in Graves' hyperthyroidism and ophthalmopathy. Researchers took RNA transcripts and amplified the TCR beta CDR3 regions from them. The study used the HTBI primer set for a first-round RT-PCR of the TCR CDR3. TCRdb independently ran MiXCR on the multiplex PCR reads; one entry per CDR3 protein. Of around 200,000 distinct CDR3 sequences in the sample, about 18% were seen once. The material sequenced was blood. These receptors were collected from a man aged 40-49 years with Graves' hyperthyroidism.

This clonotype has ten or more counts. This chain links TRBV27 with TRBJ2-2, with D perhaps matching TRBD1 or TRBD2 (5 bases each). CDR3 length: 16 amino acids. V dropped 5 bases and J dropped 6 bases, with 19 bases sitting between them. CDR1 is MNHEY and CDR2 is SMNVEV in the germline V gene (reference sequence). The DNA for the CDR3 is TGTGCCAGCAGTCTACTGAGGGGCCTGGGACCCGGGGAGCTGTTTTTT. The encoded protein is CASSLLRGLGPGELFF.

CDR3 amino acids: CASSDTGTGFEQFF. The CDR3 region has the DNA TGTGCCAGCAGCGATACCGGGACAGGGTTTGAGCAGTTCTTC. The V gene is TRBV6-1, the J gene TRBJ2-1; 9 bases match TRBD1. The ends lost 6 bases at V and 9 bases at J; junction bases unmatched: 9. The V gene's germline CDR1 is MNHNS and CDR2 SASEGT. CDR3 size: 14 residues.

This clonotype has ten or more counts. The chain carries TRBV2 and TRBJ1-5; tentative D call: TRBD1 (5 bases). V was shortened by 5 bases and J by 4 bases, with 15 bases between the two germline ends. The CDR3 totals 15 residues. The germline gives CDR1 SNHLY, CDR2 FYNNEI. CDR3: CASSPSGTDNQPQHF. The CDR3, as DNA: TGTGCCAGCAGTCCGTCCGGGACCGATAATCAGCCCCAGCATTTT.

The chain links TRBV12-3 or TRBV12-4 to TRBJ1-2; D may be TRBD1 (5 bases). The CDR3 sequence is 13 residues long. With 1 base removed from V and 7 bases from J, the gap between germline ends came to 10 bases. The CDR3 coding sequence is TGTGCCAGCAGTTTAGGAGGGGTTCCTGGCTACACCTTC. This encodes CASSLGGVPGYTF.

At least ten counts were recorded for this clonotype. The J gene is TRBJ2-7, the V gene TRBV20-1; no firm D call. Germline assignment: CDR1 DFQATT and CDR2 SNEGSKA (reference sequence). This CDR3 is 15 amino acids long. V dropped 0 bases and J dropped 0 bases, with 12 bases sitting between them. The DNA for the CDR3 is TGCAGTGCTAGAGAGATGTTAACCGTCTCCTACGAGCAGTACTTC. Residues: CSAREMLTVSYEQYF.

Only a few counts were recorded for this clonotype. The chain couples TRBV9 to TRBJ2-3, with 8 nucleotides matching TRBD2. This CDR3 is 16 amino acids long. The germline V gene has CDR1 SGDLS and CDR2 YYNGEE. The J segment lost 4 bases and the V segment lost 0 bases, leaving 7 bases of the junction unmatched. The CDR3: CASSVGGGTRADTQYF. The DNA of the CDR3 is TGTGCCAGCAGCGTAGGAGGGGGGACTAGGGCAGATACGCAGTATTTT. Full variable domain (outside the CDR3, taken from reference TRBV9 and TRBJ2-3): DSGVTQTPKHLITATGQRVTLRCSPRSGDLSVYWYQQSLDQGLQFLIQYYNGEERAKGNILERFSAQQFPDLHSELNLSSLELGDSALYFCASSVGGGTRADTQYFGPGTRLTVL.

The chain has TRBV27 and TRBJ2-7, with 9 bases lining up with TRBD1. The V and J ends lost 4 bases and 5 bases, in that order; junction bases with no gene match: 9. This CDR3 contains 15 residues. The germline gives CDR1 MNHEY, CDR2 SMNVEV (reference sequence). This CDR3 reads CASSSLGTGYNEQYF. The DNA of the CDR3 is TGTGCCAGCAGTTCCCTGGGGACAGGGTACAACGAGCAGTACTTC.

The chain uses TRBV24-1 and TRBJ1-2; TRBD1 matches at 8 bases. Trimming took 0 bases from V and 8 from J; bases not matched to a gene: 7. Germline loops: CDR1 KGHDR, CDR2 SFDVKD. CDR3 length: 15 amino acids. The CDR3 is CATSDLRQGANGYTF. In nucleotides, the CDR3 is TGTGCCACCAGTGATTTGAGGCAGGGGGCTAACGGCTACACCTTC.

There are many counts of this clonotype. V and J are TRBV12-3 or TRBV12-4 and TRBJ1-1; TRBD1 is a possible D gene (6 bases). Trimming shortened V by 3 bases and J by 4 bases, and 9 bases separated the two germline ends. The CDR3 covers 13 residues. CDR3 residues: CASSFYRVTEAFF. CDR3 DNA: TGTGCCAGCAGTTTTTACAGGGTCACTGAAGCTTTCTTT.

There are many counts of this clonotype. The rearrangement links TRBV7-9 to TRBJ1-1; no clear D gene. Per germline, CDR1 SEHNR and CDR2 FQNEAQ (reference sequence). The ends were cut back, 10 bases at V and 1 base at J, with 13 bases in the middle. The CDR3 is 13 amino acids. DNA of the CDR3: TGTGCCAACGGCAAGGTTTCGAACACTGAAGCTTTCTTT. This gives the protein CANGKVSNTEAFF.